This is a list of T cell receptor beta chains from one sample in a study of cytomegalovirus exposure and HLA in healthy donors. The assay was immunoSEQ multiplex PCR, and TCRdb's table has in-frame clones only and misses some. The sample lists approximately 260,000 clones; 80% to 90% were seen once. The sequencing sample was made of PBMCs. The receptors stem from a woman between 18 and 29 years old in good health and CMV-seronegative. CDR3s include the opening cysteine and the closing phenylalanine or tryptophan. A D gene is named only where the DNA matches it firmly. Expanded clones get a size class; other rows say once, few or many, or leave the size out.

j_call v_call d_call cdr3_length clone_size cdr3_aa cdr3_nt
TRBJ2-5 TRBV6-5 - 15 - CASSYSVRGRETQYF TGTGCCAGCAGTTACTCCGTCCGCGGAAGAGAGACCCAGTACTTC
TRBJ2-4 TRBV27 - 14 - CASGRTVAKNIQYF TGTGCCAGTGGAAGGACAGTAGCCAAAAACATTCAGTACTTC
TRBJ1-5 TRBV30 - 13 few CAWKGERNQPQHF TGTGCCTGGAAAGGGGAACGCAATCAGCCCCAGCATTTT
TRBJ1-2 TRBV19 - 16 - CASSIVFRAGKYGYTF TGTGCCAGTAGTATAGTCTTTAGGGCAGGGAAATATGGCTACACCTTC
TRBJ2-7 TRBV7-9 - 13 - CASSLAIRYEQYF TGTGCCAGCAGCTTAGCAATACGGTACGAGCAGTACTTC
TRBJ2-1 TRBV5-1 TRBD2 18 - CASSSPPFSGRTYNEQFF TGCGCCAGCAGCTCTCCCCCCTTTAGCGGGAGGACCTACAATGAGCAGTTCTTC
TRBJ1-2 TRBV6-1 - 15 - CASSESAWPYYGYTF TGTGCCAGCAGTGAAAGCGCCTGGCCGTACTATGGCTACACCTTC
TRBJ2-5 TRBV6-5 - 14 - CASSYYRGGETQYF TGTGCCAGCAGTTACTACAGGGGGGGGGAGACCCAGTACTTC
TRBJ2-7 TRBV18 TRBD1 15 - CASSPRDRGSYEQYF TGTGCCAGCTCACCAAGGGACAGGGGATCCTACGAGCAGTACTTC
TRBJ2-2 TRBV4-1 - 17 - CASSQDRAGGVSGELFF TGCGCCAGCAGCCAAGATCGGGCAGGAGGGGTGTCCGGGGAGCTGTTTTTT
TRBJ1-4 TRBV6-5 - 14 - CASSGLNTNEKLFF TGTGCCAGCAGTGGACTGAACACTAATGAAAAACTGTTTTTT
TRBJ1-1 TRBV2 - 13 - CASGPGLTTEAFF TGTGCCAGCGGTCCAGGGTTAACCACTGAAGCTTTCTTT
TRBJ2-3 TRBV6-6 - 13 - CASSPVGTDTQYF TGTGCCAGCAGTCCCGTCGGCACAGATACGCAGTATTTT
TRBJ2-1 TRBV19 TRBD2 15 - CASSPRLAGVNEQFF TGTGCCAGTAGTCCAAGACTAGCGGGAGTCAATGAGCAGTTCTTC
TRBJ2-2 TRBV6-1 - 12 - CASSTNTGELFF TGTGCCAGCAGCACGAACACCGGGGAGCTGTTTTTT
TRBJ2-3 TRBV4-1 TRBD2 17 once CASSQQVAGGGTDTQYF TGCGCCAGCAGCCAGCAAGTAGCGGGGGGAGGCACAGATACGCAGTATTTT